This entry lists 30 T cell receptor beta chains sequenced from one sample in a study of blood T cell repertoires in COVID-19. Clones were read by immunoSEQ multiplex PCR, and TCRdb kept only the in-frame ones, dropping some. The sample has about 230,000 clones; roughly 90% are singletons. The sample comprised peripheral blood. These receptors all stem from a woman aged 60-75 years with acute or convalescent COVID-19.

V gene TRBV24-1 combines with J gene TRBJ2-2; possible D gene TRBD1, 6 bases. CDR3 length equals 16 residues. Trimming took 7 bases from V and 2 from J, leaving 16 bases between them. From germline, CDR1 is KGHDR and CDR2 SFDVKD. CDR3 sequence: CATSPSGQRNTGELFF. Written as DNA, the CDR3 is TGTGCCACCAGCCCTTCCGGACAGAGAAACACCGGGGAGCTGTTTTTT.

CDR3 coding DNA: TGTGCCTGGAGTGTAACAGGGGTCTATAATTCACCCCTCCACTTT. This translates into CAWSVTGVYNSPLHF. V gene TRBV30 combines with J gene TRBJ1-6; 7 bases match TRBD1. Trimming removed 0 bases from V and 3 bases from J; junction bases left unmatched: 2. CDR1 is GTSNPN and CDR2 is SVGIG in the germline V gene (reference sequence). The CDR3 has 15 amino acids. The complete variable domain, with remaining parts taken from reference TRBV30 and TRBJ1-6, reads SQTIHQWPATLVQPVGSPLSLECTVEGTSNPNLYWYRQAAGRGLQLLFYSVGIGQISSEVPQNLSASRPQDRQFILSSKKLLLSDSGFYLCAWSVTGVYNSPLHFGNGTRLTVT.

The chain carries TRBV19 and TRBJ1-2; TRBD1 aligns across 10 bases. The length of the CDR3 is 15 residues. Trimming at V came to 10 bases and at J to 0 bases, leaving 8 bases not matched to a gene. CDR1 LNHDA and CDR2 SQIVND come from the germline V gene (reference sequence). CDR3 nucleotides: TGTGCCATCCGGGACAGGGGATCATCTAACTATGGCTACACCTTC. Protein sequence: CAIRDRGSSNYGYTF.

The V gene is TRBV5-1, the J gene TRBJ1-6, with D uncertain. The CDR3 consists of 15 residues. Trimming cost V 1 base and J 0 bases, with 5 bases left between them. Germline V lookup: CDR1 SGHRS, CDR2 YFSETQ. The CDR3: CASSLSSSYNSPLHF. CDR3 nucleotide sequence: TGCGCCAGCAGCTTGTCGAGCTCCTATAATTCACCCCTCCACTTT.

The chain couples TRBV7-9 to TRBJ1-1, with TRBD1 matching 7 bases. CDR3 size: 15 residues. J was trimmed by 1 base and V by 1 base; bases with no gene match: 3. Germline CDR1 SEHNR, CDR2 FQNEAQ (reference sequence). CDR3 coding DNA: TGTGCCAGCAGCTTAGGGGACAGACAGAACACTGAAGCTTTCTTT. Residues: CASSLGDRQNTEAFF.

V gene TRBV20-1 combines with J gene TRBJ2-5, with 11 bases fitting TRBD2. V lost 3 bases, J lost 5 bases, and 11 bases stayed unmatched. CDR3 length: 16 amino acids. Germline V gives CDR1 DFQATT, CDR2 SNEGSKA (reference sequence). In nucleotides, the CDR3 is TGCAGTGCTAGTCGGCCTAGCGGGGGGCTGGTGGAGACCCAGTACTTC. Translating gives CSASRPSGGLVETQYF.

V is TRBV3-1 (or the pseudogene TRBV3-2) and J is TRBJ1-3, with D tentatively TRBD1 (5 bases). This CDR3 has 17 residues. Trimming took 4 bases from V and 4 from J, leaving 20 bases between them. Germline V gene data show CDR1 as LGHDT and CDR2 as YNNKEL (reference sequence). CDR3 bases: TGTGCCAGCAGCCGCCGGGGAGGGACCGCGGGAGGAAACACCATATATTTT. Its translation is CASSRRGGTAGGNTIYF.

CDR3 loop: CASSSVAGSRGETQYF. The CDR3 coding sequence is TGTGCCAGCAGCTCCGTAGCGGGCTCAAGGGGAGAGACCCAGTACTTC. The rearrangement links TRBV7-6 to TRBJ2-5; 7 positions match TRBD2. This CDR3 has 16 residues. V gave up 4 bases and J gave up 4 bases; unmatched junction bases: 12. Germline V lookup: CDR1 SGHVS, CDR2 FNYEAQ. Complete variable domain (other parts from reference TRBV7-6 and TRBJ2-5): GAGVSQSPRYKVTKRGQDVALRCDPISGHVSLYWYRQALGQGPEFLTYFNYEAQQDKSGLPNDRFSAERPEGSISTLTIQRTEQRDSAMYRCASSSVAGSRGETQYFGPGTRLLVL.

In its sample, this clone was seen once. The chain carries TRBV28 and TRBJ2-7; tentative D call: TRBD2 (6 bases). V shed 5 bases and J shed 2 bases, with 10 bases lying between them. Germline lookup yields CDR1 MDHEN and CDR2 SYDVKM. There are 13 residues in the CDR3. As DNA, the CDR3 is TGTGCCAGCAGTCCATCGGGGGCCTACGAGCAGTACTTC. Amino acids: CASSPSGAYEQYF.

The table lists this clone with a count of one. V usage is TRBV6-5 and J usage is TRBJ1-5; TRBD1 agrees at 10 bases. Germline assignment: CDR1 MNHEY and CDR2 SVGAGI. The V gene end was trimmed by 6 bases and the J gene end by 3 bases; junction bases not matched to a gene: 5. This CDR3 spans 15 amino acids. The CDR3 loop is CASSRDRGFNQPQHF. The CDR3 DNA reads TGTGCCAGCAGCCGGGACAGGGGTTTCAATCAGCCCCAGCATTTT.

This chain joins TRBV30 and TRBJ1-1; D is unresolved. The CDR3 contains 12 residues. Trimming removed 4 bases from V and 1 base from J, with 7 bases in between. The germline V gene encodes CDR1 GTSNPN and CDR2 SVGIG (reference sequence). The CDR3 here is CAWINWNTEAFF. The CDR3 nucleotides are TGTGCCTGGATAAACTGGAACACTGAAGCTTTCTTT.

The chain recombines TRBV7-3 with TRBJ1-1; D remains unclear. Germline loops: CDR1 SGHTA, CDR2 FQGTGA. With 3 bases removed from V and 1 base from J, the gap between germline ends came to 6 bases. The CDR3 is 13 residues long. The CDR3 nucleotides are TGTGCCAGCAGCTTGCGGAGGAACACTGAAGCTTTCTTT. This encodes CASSLRRNTEAFF.

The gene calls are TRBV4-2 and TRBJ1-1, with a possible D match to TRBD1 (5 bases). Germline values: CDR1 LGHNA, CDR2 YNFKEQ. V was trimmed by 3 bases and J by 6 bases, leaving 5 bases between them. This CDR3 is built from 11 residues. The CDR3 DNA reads TGTGCCAGCAGCCAGGGGCCTGAAGCTTTCTTT. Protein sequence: CASSQGPEAFF.

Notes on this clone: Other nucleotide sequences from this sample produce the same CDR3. Here the CDR3 DNA reads TGTGCCAGCAGCCTTGACAGGGATCGTGGCTACACCTTC. Residues: CASSLDRDRGYTF. The chain uses TRBV7-2 and TRBJ1-2; 7 bases align to TRBD1. Per the germline V gene, CDR1 is SGHTA and CDR2 is FQGNSA. V lost 5 bases to trimming and J lost 7 bases; unmatched junction nucleotides: 7. This CDR3 is 13 amino acids long.

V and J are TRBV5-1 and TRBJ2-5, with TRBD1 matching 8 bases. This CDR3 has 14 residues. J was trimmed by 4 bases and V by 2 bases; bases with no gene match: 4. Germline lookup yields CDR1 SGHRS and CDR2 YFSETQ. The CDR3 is CASSLQGGGETQYF. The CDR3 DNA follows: TGCGCCAGCAGCTTACAGGGGGGTGGAGAGACCCAGTACTTC.

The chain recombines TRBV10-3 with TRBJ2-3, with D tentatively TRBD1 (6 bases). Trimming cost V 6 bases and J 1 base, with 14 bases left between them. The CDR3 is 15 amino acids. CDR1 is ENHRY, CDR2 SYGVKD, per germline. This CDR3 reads CAIRGTSLGTDTQYF. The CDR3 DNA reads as TGTGCCATCAGGGGGACATCGCTCGGCACAGATACGCAGTATTTT.

The chain's CDR3 is CASSPHREGQEKLFF. The CDR3 bases are TGTGCCAGCTCACCGCACAGGGAGGGCCAAGAAAAACTGTTTTTT. V and J are TRBV18 and TRBJ1-4; D perhaps matches TRBD1 (6 bases). The CDR3 covers 15 residues. Trimming removed 3 bases at V and 8 bases at J, with 16 bases between. The V gene's germline CDR1 is KGHSH and CDR2 LQKENI.

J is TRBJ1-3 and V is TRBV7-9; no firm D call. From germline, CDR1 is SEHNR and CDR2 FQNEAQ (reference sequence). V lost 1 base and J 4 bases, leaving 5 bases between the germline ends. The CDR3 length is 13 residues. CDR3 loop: CASSLGQGNTIYF. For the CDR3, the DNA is TGTGCCAGCAGCTTAGGCCAGGGAAACACCATATATTTT.

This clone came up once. This CDR3 reads CSVENSGRRGYTF. The CDR3 DNA is TGCAGCGTTGAAAACTCAGGGAGGCGCGGCTACACCTTC. The V call is TRBV29-1, the J call TRBJ1-2; a possible D gene is TRBD1 (5 bases). Germline CDR1 is SQVTM and CDR2 is ANQGSEA. The CDR3 runs 13 residues. The germline V and J ends were trimmed by 2 bases and 8 bases, with 15 bases remaining between them.

The DNA of the CDR3 is TGCGCCAGCAGCTACCTCCTGACAGGGGGCGCGGGTGGCTACACCTTC. It is translated as CASSYLLTGGAGGYTF. The chain is built from TRBV5-1 and TRBJ1-2, with 10 positions matching TRBD1. Germline-derived CDR1 and CDR2 are SGHRS and YFSETQ. The CDR3 loop spans 16 amino acids. The ends lost 3 bases at V and 7 bases at J; junction bases unmatched: 12.

The CDR3 region is CASTYRAGNQPQHF. The CDR3 nucleotides are TGTGCCAGCACTTACAGGGCCGGCAATCAGCCCCAGCATTTT. V is TRBV2 and J is TRBJ1-5, with TRBD1 as a possible D gene (6 bases). In germline, CDR1 is SNHLY, CDR2 FYNNEI. The CDR3 is 14 residues long. V gave up 7 bases and J gave up 2 bases, with 12 bases separating them.

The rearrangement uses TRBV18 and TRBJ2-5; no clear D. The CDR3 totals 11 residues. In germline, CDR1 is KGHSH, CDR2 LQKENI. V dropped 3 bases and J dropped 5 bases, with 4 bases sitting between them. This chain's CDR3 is CASSPQETQYF. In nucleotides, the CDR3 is TGTGCCAGCTCACCCCAGGAGACCCAGTACTTC.

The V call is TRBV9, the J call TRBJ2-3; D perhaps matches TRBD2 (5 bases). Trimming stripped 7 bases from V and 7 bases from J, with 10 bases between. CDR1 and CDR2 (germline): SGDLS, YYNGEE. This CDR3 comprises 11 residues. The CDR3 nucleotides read TGTGCCAGCTCGCGGGCAAATACGCAGTATTTT. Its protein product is CASSRANTQYF.

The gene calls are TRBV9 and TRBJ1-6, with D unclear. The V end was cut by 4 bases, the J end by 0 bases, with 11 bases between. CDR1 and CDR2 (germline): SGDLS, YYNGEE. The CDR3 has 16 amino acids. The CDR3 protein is CASSPDSSSYNSPLHF. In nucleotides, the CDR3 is TGTGCCAGCAGCCCCGACTCAAGCTCCTATAATTCACCCCTCCACTTT.

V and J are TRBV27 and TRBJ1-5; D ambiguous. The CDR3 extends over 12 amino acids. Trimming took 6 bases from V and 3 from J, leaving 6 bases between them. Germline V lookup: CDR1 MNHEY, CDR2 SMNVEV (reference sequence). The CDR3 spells CASSQVNQPQHF. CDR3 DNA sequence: TGTGCCAGCAGCCAGGTCAATCAGCCCCAGCATTTT.

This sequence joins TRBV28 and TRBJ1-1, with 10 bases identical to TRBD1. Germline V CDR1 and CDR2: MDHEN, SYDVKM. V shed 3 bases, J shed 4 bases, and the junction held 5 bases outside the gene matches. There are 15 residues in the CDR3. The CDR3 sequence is CASSFSRDRGTEAFF. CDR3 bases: TGTGCCAGCAGTTTTTCCCGGGACAGGGGCACTGAAGCTTTCTTT.

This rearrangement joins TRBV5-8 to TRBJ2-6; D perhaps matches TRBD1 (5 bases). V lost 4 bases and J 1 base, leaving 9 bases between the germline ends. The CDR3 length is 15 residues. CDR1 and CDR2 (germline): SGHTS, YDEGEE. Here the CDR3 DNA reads TGTGCCAGCAGCCCACAGGAATCTGGGGCCAACGTCCTGACTTTC. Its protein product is CASSPQESGANVLTF.

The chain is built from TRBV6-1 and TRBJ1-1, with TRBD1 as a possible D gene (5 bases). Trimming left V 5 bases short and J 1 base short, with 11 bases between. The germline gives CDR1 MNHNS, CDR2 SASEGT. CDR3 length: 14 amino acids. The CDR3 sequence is CASSPTARNTEAFF. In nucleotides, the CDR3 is TGTGCCAGCAGTCCGACAGCCCGGAACACTGAAGCTTTCTTT.

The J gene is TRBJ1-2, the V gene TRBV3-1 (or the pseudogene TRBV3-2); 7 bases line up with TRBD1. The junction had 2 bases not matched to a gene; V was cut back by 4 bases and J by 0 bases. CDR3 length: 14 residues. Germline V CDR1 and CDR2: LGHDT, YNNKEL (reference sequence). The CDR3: CASSRQGPNYGYTF. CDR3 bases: TGTGCCAGCAGCCGACAGGGACCTAACTATGGCTACACCTTC.

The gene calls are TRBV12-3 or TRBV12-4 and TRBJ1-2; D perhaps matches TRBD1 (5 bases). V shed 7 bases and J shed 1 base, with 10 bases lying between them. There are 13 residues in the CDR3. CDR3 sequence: CASNLTVNYGYTF. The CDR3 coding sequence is TGTGCCAGCAATTTGACAGTTAACTATGGCTACACCTTC.